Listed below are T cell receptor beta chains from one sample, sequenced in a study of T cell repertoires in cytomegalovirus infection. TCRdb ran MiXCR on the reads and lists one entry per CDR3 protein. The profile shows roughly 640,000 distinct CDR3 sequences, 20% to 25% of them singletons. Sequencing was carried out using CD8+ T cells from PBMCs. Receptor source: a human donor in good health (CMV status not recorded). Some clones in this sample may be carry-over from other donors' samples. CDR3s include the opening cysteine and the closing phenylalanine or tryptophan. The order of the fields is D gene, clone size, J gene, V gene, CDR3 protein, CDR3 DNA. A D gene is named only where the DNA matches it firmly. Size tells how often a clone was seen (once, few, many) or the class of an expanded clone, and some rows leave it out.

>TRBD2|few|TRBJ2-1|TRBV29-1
CSVQGTSGGLNEQFF
TGCAGCGTTCAGGGGACTAGCGGGGGCCTCAATGAGCAGTTCTTC
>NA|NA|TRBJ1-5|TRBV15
CATSGSPGINQPQHF
TGTGCCACCTCAGGGAGCCCAGGGATCAATCAGCCCCAGCATTTT
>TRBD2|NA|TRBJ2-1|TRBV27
CASSVSGLAGGGAYNEQFF
TGTGCCAGCTCCGTCAGTGGACTAGCGGGGGGGGGGGCCTACAATGAGCAGTTCTTC
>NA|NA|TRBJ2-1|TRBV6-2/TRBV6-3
CASSPDRPPYNEQFF
TGTGCCAGCAGTCCTGACAGGCCGCCCTACAATGAGCAGTTCTTC
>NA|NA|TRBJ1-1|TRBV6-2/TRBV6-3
CASSTGQHTEAFF
TGTGCCAGCAGCACTGGACAGCACACTGAAGCTTTCTTT
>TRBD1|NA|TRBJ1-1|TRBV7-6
CASSVNQGAFAEAFF
TGTGCCAGCAGCGTAAACCAGGGGGCGTTCGCTGAAGCTTTCTTT
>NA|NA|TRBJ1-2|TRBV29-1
CSVELKSGYTF
TGCAGCGTTGAACTTAAGTCTGGCTACACCTTC
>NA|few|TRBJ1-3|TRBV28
CASSFRGRNRGNTIYF
TGTGCCAGCAGTTTCCGGGGGAGGAACAGGGGAAACACCATATATTTT
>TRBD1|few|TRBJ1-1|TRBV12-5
CASGEGQGGSEAFF
TGTGCTAGTGGTGAAGGACAGGGGGGTTCTGAAGCTTTCTTT
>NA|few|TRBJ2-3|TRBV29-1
CSVVVGTTDTQYF
TGCAGCGTTGTGGTGGGAACCACAGATACGCAGTATTTT
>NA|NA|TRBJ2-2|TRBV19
CVSRPGAGANTGELFF
TGTGTCAGCCGACCGGGGGCGGGGGCCAACACCGGGGAGCTGTTTTTT
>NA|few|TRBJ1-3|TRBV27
CASSFAQGHTPGASTSGNTIYF
TGTGCCAGCAGTTTTGCTCAGGGCCATACCCCGGGCGCCTCCACCTCTGGAAACACCATATATTTT
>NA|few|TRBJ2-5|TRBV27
CASSLYMGSRETQYF
TGTGCCAGCAGTCTCTACATGGGTTCACGCGAGACCCAGTACTTC
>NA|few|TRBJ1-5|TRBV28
CASSRTVSNQPQHF
TGTGCCAGCAGTAGGACAGTTAGCAATCAGCCCCAGCATTTT
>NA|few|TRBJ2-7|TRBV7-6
CASSPSGSQEQYF
TGTGCCAGCAGCCCGTCCGGGAGTCAGGAGCAGTACTTC
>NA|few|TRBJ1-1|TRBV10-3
CAISEPEIGAEAFF
TGTGCCATCAGTGAGCCCGAAATCGGGGCTGAAGCTTTCTTT
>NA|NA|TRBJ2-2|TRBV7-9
CASSFREPGELFF
TGTGCCAGCAGCTTCAGGGAGCCCGGGGAGCTGTTTTTT
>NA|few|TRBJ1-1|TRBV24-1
CATADSSNTEAFF
TGTGCCACGGCGGACAGCTCGAACACTGAAGCTTTCTTT
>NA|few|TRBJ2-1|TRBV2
CASSEAPGYNEQFF
TGTGCCAGCAGTGAAGCGCCAGGTTACAATGAGCAGTTCTTC
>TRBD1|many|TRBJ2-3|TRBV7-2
CASSLEGQGFADTQYF
TGTGCCAGCAGCTTAGAGGGACAGGGGTTTGCAGATACGCAGTATTTT
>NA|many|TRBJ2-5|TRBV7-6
CASSLGQTGLQETQYF
TGTGCCAGCAGCTTGGGGCAGACTGGACTCCAAGAGACCCAGTACTTC
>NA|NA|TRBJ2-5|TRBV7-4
CASSLLDGGPHQETQYF
TGTGCCAGCAGCTTATTAGATGGGGGCCCCCATCAAGAGACCCAGTACTTC
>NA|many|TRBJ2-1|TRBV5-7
CASSPPGPTPGQFF
TGTGCCAGCAGCCCACCGGGCCCGACACCAGGGCAGTTCTTC
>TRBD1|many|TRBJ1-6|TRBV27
CASSLQGDSPLHF
TGTGCCAGCAGTTTACAGGGGGATTCACCCCTCCACTTT
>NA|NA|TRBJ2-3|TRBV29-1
CSVEGPSQDTQYF
TGCAGCGTAGAAGGCCCCTCCCAAGATACGCAGTATTTT
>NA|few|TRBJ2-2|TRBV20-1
CSAKDSYNTGELFF
TGCAGTGCTAAAGACAGTTACAACACCGGGGAGCTGTTTTTT
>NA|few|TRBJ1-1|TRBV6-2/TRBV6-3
CASSHPTRQGRVNTEAFF
TGTGCCAGCAGTCACCCAACTCGACAAGGGCGGGTGAACACTGAAGCTTTCTTT
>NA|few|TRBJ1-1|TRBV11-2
CASSLDQAKSTEAFF
TGTGCCAGCAGCTTAGATCAGGCAAAGAGCACTGAAGCTTTCTTT
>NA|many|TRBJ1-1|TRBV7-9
CASRRDSEAFF
TGTGCCAGCAGAAGGGATAGTGAAGCTTTCTTT
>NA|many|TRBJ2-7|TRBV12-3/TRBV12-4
CASSFNSLREQYF
TGTGCCAGCAGTTTCAACAGTCTCCGGGAGCAGTACTTC
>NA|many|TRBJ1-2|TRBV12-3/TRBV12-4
CASSFTDGRTGYTF
TGTGCCAGCAGTTTTACGGACGGCCGGACGGGCTACACCTTC
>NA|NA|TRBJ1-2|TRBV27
CASSQGLGFPNYGYTF
TGTGCCAGCAGTCAAGGGCTCGGGTTCCCGAACTATGGCTACACCTTC
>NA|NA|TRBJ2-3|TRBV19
CASSRTISTTDTQYF
TGTGCCAGTAGTAGGACTATCAGTACCACAGATACGCAGTATTTT
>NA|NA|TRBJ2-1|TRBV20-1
CSASPPGSLHVNEQFF
TGCAGTGCTAGTCCCCCGGGAAGCTTACACGTCAATGAGCAGTTCTTC
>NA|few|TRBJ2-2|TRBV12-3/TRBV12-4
CASSLAPVGGELFF
TGTGCCAGCAGTTTAGCTCCTGTGGGTGGGGAGCTGTTTTTT
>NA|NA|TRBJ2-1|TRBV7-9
CASSLDRRGPHSYNEQFF
TGTGCCAGCAGCTTAGACCGGAGGGGACCCCACTCCTACAATGAGCAGTTCTTC
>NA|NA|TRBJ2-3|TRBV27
CASSLQTLADTQYF
TGTGCCAGCAGTTTACAGACTTTGGCAGATACGCAGTATTTT
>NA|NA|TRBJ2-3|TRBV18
CANSPAQVVGDTQYF
TGTGCCAACTCACCAGCCCAGGTGGTTGGAGATACGCAGTATTTT
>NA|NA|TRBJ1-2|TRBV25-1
CASWRGRDYGYTF
TGTGCCAGCTGGAGGGGCAGGGACTATGGCTACACCTTC
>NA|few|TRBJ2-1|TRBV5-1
CASSLAGAGAPIYNEQFF
TGCGCCAGCAGCTTGGCCGGCGCGGGGGCCCCTATCTACAATGAGCAGTTCTTC
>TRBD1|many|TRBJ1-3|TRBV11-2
CASSPPGQGTHTIYF
TGTGCCAGCAGCCCGCCGGGACAGGGTACTCACACCATATATTTT
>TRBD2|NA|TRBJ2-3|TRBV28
CASSLSGGNTDTQYF
TGTGCCAGCAGTTTAAGCGGGGGGAACACAGATACGCAGTATTTT
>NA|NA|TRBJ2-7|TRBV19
CASSINDNQDEQYF
TGTGCCAGTAGTATAAACGACAACCAGGACGAGCAGTACTTC
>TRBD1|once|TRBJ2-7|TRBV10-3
CAISLNGRTGGNEQYF
TGTGCCATCAGTCTTAATGGACGGACAGGGGGTAACGAGCAGTACTTC
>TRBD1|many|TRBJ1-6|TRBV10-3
CAISEGQGGNSPLHF
TGTGCCATCAGTGAAGGACAGGGGGGAAATTCACCCCTCCACTTT
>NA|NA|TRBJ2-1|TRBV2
CASSLTTNEQFF
TGTGCCAGCAGTCTAACTACAAATGAGCAGTTCTTC
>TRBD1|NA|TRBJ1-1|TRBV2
CASLDPGQGDWEAFF
TGTGCCAGCCTTGATCCGGGACAGGGTGATTGGGAAGCTTTCTTT
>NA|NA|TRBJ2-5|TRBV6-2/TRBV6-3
CASSMGGLQTQYF
TGTGCCAGCAGTATGGGGGGCTTGCAGACCCAGTACTTC
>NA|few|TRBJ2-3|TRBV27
CASSAYQPGITDTQYF
TGTGCCAGCAGTGCCTACCAGCCGGGCATCACAGATACGCAGTATTTT
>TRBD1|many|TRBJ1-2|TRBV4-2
CAVLEDRATF
TGTGCCGTACTGGAGGACAGGGCCACCTTC
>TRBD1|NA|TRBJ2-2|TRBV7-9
CASSFATEGAVTGELFF
TGTGCCAGCAGCTTCGCAACTGAGGGGGCGGTCACCGGGGAGCTGTTTTTT
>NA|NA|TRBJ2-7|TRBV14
CASSQRDFFYEQYF
TGTGCCAGCAGCCAACGGGACTTTTTCTACGAGCAGTACTTC
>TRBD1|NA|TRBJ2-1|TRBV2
CASPRDRANF
TGTGCCAGCCCCCGGGACAGGGCCAACTTC
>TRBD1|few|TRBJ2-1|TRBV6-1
CASSHDRASYNEQFF
TGTGCCAGCAGCCACGACAGGGCATCCTACAATGAGCAGTTCTTC
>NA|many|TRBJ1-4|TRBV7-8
CASSPRGRANEKLFF
TGTGCCAGCAGCCCGCGGGGGAGGGCTAATGAAAAACTGTTTTTT